The next 26 T cell receptor beta chains were all read from a single sample in a study of cytomegalovirus exposure and HLA in healthy donors. The PCR used 60 Vbeta and 13 Jbeta primers. Here immunoSEQ multiplex PCR was the method, and the copy in TCRdb shows in-frame clones only, minus some. The data contain under 200,000 clones, about 62% of them singletons. The source material was PBMCs. These receptors all stem from a man aged 40-55 years in good health and CMV-seronegative.

This clone was detected a few times. The gene calls are TRBV7-9 and TRBJ1-2, with a tentative D call TRBD1 (5 bases). The CDR3 extends over 14 amino acids. CDR1 and CDR2 from the germline V gene are SEHNR and FQNEAQ (reference sequence). Trimming took off 2 bases at V and 4 bases at J, with 11 bases between the two ends. The CDR3 loop is CASSLFREGYGYTF. The CDR3 coding sequence is TGTGCCAGCAGCTTATTCAGGGAGGGCTATGGCTACACCTTC.

The J gene is TRBJ1-6, the V gene TRBV19, with D unresolved. There are 16 residues in the CDR3. V lost 2 bases, J lost 5 bases, and 13 bases lay in between. Germline V gene lookup returns CDR1 LNHDA and CDR2 SQIVND (reference sequence). This CDR3 is CASSIRGWPDNSPLHF. The CDR3 DNA reads TGTGCCAGTAGTATAAGAGGCTGGCCTGATAATTCACCCCTCCACTTT.

The chain recombines TRBV6-5 with TRBJ1-1; a possible D gene is TRBD1 (5 bases). This CDR3 comprises 12 residues. The germline V and J ends were trimmed by 8 bases and 6 bases, with 13 bases remaining between them. The germline gives CDR1 MNHEY, CDR2 SVGAGI. The CDR3 nucleotides are TGTGCCAGCTGGGGGGGAAGGGCTGAAGCTTTCTTT. Translating gives CASWGGRAEAFF.

This chain joins TRBV2 and TRBJ2-5, with 8 bases fitting TRBD2. Per germline, CDR1 SNHLY and CDR2 FYNNEI. V shed 1 base, J shed 5 bases, and the junction held 6 bases outside the gene matches. There are 15 residues in the CDR3. CDR3 nucleotide sequence: TGTGCCAGCAGTGAAGTTGCGGGGGGTGGGGAGACCCAGTACTTC. Translating gives CASSEVAGGGETQYF.

The chain couples TRBV6-1 to TRBJ2-5; D unresolved. There are 12 residues in the CDR3. CDR1 is MNHNS and CDR2 is SASEGT in the germline V gene. V was cut by 3 bases and J by 14 bases, with 16 bases left in between. This chain's CDR3 is CASSDVSVLFYF. The CDR3, as DNA: TGTGCCAGCAGTGATGTCTCGGTTTTGTTCTACTTC.

The chain carries TRBV2 and TRBJ1-5, with D unclear. Germline-derived CDR1 and CDR2 are SNHLY and FYNNEI. Deletions cut 8 bases from V and 3 bases from J, with 14 bases between. This CDR3 spans 14 amino acids. The CDR3 spells CASDKGGSNQPQHF. The CDR3 nucleotides are TGTGCCAGCGATAAGGGAGGTTCCAATCAGCCCCAGCATTTT. Variable domain in full (rest from reference TRBV2 and TRBJ1-5): EPEVTQTPSHQVTQMGQEVILRCVPISNHLYFYWYRQILGQKVEFLVSFYNNEISEKSEIFDDQFSVERPDGSNFTLKIRSTKLEDSAMYFCASDKGGSNQPQHFGDGTRLSIL.

The chain uses TRBV6-6 and TRBJ2-7; 8 bases align to TRBD1. The junction had 11 bases not matched to a gene; V was cut back by 4 bases and J by 3 bases. The CDR3 has 16 amino acids. The germline CDR1 and CDR2 sequences are MNHNY and SVGAGI (reference sequence). CDR3 loop: CASSSPTGVKVYEQYF. As DNA, the CDR3 is TGTGCCAGCAGTTCCCCGACAGGGGTTAAGGTCTACGAGCAGTACTTC.

This clone was picked up one time. The chain recombines TRBV11-2 with TRBJ2-6, with TRBD1 matching 7 bases. From germline, CDR1 is SGHAT and CDR2 FQNNGV. V dropped 5 bases and J dropped 2; count of bases not matched to a gene: 3. The CDR3 contains 15 residues. CDR3 sequence reads: CASSLTGAGANVLTF. CDR3 nucleotides: TGTGCCAGCAGCCTAACAGGGGCTGGGGCCAACGTCCTGACTTTC.

This chain's CDR3 is CASSSGTGLGVYEQYF. CDR3 bases: TGTGCCAGTAGTTCAGGGACTGGACTAGGGGTCTACGAGCAGTACTTC. The rearrangement uses TRBV19 and TRBJ2-7, with 7 bases aligning to TRBD2. Germline V gene sequence: CDR1 LNHDA, CDR2 SQIVND (reference sequence). V shed 5 bases and J 3 bases; nucleotides not matched to a gene: 13. This CDR3 spans 16 amino acids.

The chain carries TRBV19 and TRBJ1-5, with D possibly TRBD1 on 6 matching bases. Per germline, CDR1 LNHDA and CDR2 SQIVND (reference sequence). This CDR3 has 15 residues. V dropped 3 bases and J dropped 2 bases, with 11 bases sitting between them. This CDR3 reads CASSIPPGGNQPQHF. The CDR3 DNA follows: TGTGCCAGTAGTATCCCCCCAGGGGGCAATCAGCCCCAGCATTTT.

Comments on this clone: This sample includes further DNA sequences coding for the same CDR3. V usage is TRBV19 and J usage is TRBJ2-7; 8 bases map to TRBD2. CDR1 and CDR2 from the germline V gene are LNHDA and SQIVND (reference sequence). V gave up 5 bases and J gave up 0 bases; unmatched junction bases: 3. CDR3 length: 14 amino acids. In DNA, the CDR3 is TGTGCCAGTAGTCCCCGGGAGGGCTCCTACGAGCAGTACTTC. This gives the protein CASSPREGSYEQYF.

This chain joins TRBV11-3 and TRBJ2-1; maybe TRBD1 (5 bases). The V and J ends lost 2 bases and 0 bases respectively, with 8 bases between them. The CDR3 length is 15 residues. Germline V gives CDR1 SGHNT, CDR2 YENEEA. CDR3 sequence: CASSLSQGSYNEQFF. The CDR3 DNA reads TGTGCCAGCAGCTTAAGCCAGGGCTCCTACAATGAGCAGTTCTTC.

The rearrangement uses TRBV19 and TRBJ2-3; D uncertain. Per germline, CDR1 LNHDA and CDR2 SQIVND (reference sequence). This CDR3 has 15 residues. With 5 bases removed from V and 4 bases from J, the gap between germline ends came to 16 bases. The CDR3 DNA sequence: TGTGCCAGTAGTCGTTCTGTTTTCGGAGCAGATACGCAGTATTTT. Its translation: CASSRSVFGADTQYF.

The chain couples TRBV7-9 to TRBJ2-4; 10 bases are shared with TRBD1. The ends lost 5 bases at V and 10 bases at J; junction bases unmatched: 8. Germline CDR1 reads SEHNR; CDR2 reads FQNEAQ (reference sequence). CDR3 length equals 14 residues. The CDR3 DNA is TGTGCCAGCAGCAGCTCCGGGACAGGGGAGATTCAGTACTTC. Protein product: CASSSSGTGEIQYF.

This clone was picked up a small number of times. The chain uses TRBV29-1 and TRBJ1-5; no clear D. V lost 7 bases to trimming and J lost 3 bases, with 13 bases between them. The CDR3 is made up of 13 amino acids. Germline V gene lookup returns CDR1 SQVTM and CDR2 ANQGSEA. The CDR3, as DNA: TGCAGCGCCCAACGAGGGTACAATCAGCCCCAGCATTTT. It is translated as CSAQRGYNQPQHF.

The CDR3 bases are TGTGCCAGCTCCGCGGGGACTCCAGGCGCTGGGGAGCTGTTTTTT. This translates into CASSAGTPGAGELFF. V gene TRBV19 combines with J gene TRBJ2-2, with a tentative D call TRBD2 (6 bases). Germline V gene lookup returns CDR1 LNHDA and CDR2 SQIVND (reference sequence). V was shortened by 9 bases and J by 8 bases, with 22 bases between the two germline ends. The CDR3 spans 15 residues.

This chain joins TRBV5-1 and TRBJ2-1; 8 bases map to TRBD1. Germline V CDR1 and CDR2: SGHRS, YFSETQ. V shed 0 bases, J shed 5 bases, and the junction held 4 bases outside the gene matches. The CDR3 loop spans 15 amino acids. CDR3 nucleotides: TGCGCCAGCAGCTTGGGGGGGACAGGAGACAATGAGCAGTTCTTC. Amino acids: CASSLGGTGDNEQFF.

This clone is a singleton in its sample. The chain uses TRBV11-3 and TRBJ2-1, with a weak D call TRBD2 (5 bases). Germline V gives CDR1 SGHNT, CDR2 YENEEA. This CDR3 region has 14 residues. V dropped 5 bases and J dropped 8 bases, with 16 bases sitting between them. The CDR3 loop reads CASSTLGAVDEQFF. The CDR3 DNA reads TGTGCCAGCAGCACCTTAGGAGCGGTTGATGAGCAGTTCTTC.

This clone has a handful of counts. This chain connects TRBV7-9 to TRBJ1-1, with 8 nucleotides matching TRBD1. Per the germline V gene, CDR1 is SEHNR and CDR2 is FQNEAQ (reference sequence). The ends lost 5 bases at V and 5 bases at J; junction bases unmatched: 7. The CDR3 spans 14 residues. The CDR3 region is CASSPAGGRTEAFF. Here the CDR3 DNA reads TGTGCCAGCAGCCCCGCAGGGGGCAGGACTGAAGCTTTCTTT.

V gene TRBV27 combines with J gene TRBJ2-7; tentative D call: TRBD2 (7 bases). The V gene's germline CDR1 is MNHEY and CDR2 SMNVEV (reference sequence). CDR3 length equals 13 residues. V lost 8 bases to trimming and J lost 4 bases, with 15 bases between them. DNA for the CDR3: TGTGCCAGCCAACCCCGGGGGGCGTACGAGCAGTACTTC. Translating gives CASQPRGAYEQYF.

This clone was counted a single time. The J gene is TRBJ2-5, the V gene TRBV28; 9 bases are a match to TRBD1. The CDR3 spans 14 residues. Germline loops: CDR1 MDHEN, CDR2 SYDVKM. Trimming took 7 bases from V and 1 from J; bases not matched to a gene: 4. In DNA, the CDR3 is TGTGCCAGCATAAACAGGGGGCCCCAAGAGACCCAGTACTTC. This translates into CASINRGPQETQYF.

The rearrangement uses TRBV7-8 and TRBJ2-1; maybe TRBD2 (6 bases). Trimming took 4 bases from V and 4 from J, leaving 17 bases between them. This CDR3 contains 16 residues. The germline CDR1 and CDR2 sequences are SGHVS and FQNEAQ. The CDR3 DNA is TGTGCCAGCAGCTACTCGGCGGGACTGTCGTACAATGAGCAGTTCTTC. It encodes CASSYSAGLSYNEQFF.

The sample holds one count of this clone. This specimen includes other DNA sequences encoding the same CDR3. The chain employs TRBV6-6 and TRBJ1-5; 7 nucleotides agree with TRBD1. This CDR3 contains 14 residues. Germline V lookup: CDR1 MNHNY, CDR2 SVGAGI (reference sequence). The ends lost 2 bases at V and 7 bases at J; junction bases unmatched: 5. In DNA, the CDR3 is TGTGCCAGCAGTTACGGTACAGGGGACCAGCCCCAGCATTTT. The encoded protein is CASSYGTGDQPQHF.

As DNA, the CDR3 is TGCAGCGTTGAAGATGCAGGAGGGGAGACCCAGTACTTC. It codes for CSVEDAGGETQYF. The chain carries TRBV29-1 and TRBJ2-5, with D tentatively TRBD2 (6 bases). V lost 0 bases to trimming and J lost 5 bases, with 10 bases between them. The germline V gene has CDR1 SQVTM and CDR2 ANQGSEA. The CDR3 has 13 amino acids.

The chain has TRBV5-1 and TRBJ2-3; perhaps TRBD2 as D (8 bases). CDR1 is SGHRS and CDR2 is YFSETQ in the germline V gene. This CDR3 has 15 amino acids. The V and J ends lost 4 bases and 4 bases respectively, with 16 bases between them. The CDR3 coding sequence is TGCGCCAGCAGCCCGGGGGGGGGACAGCCAGATACGCAGTATTTT. Its protein is CASSPGGGQPDTQYF.

This chain uses TRBV5-5 with TRBJ2-2; maybe TRBD1 (6 bases). V lost 1 base, J lost 6 bases, and 19 bases lay in between. This CDR3 contains 17 residues. CDR1 SGHKS and CDR2 YYEKEE come from the germline V gene (reference sequence). This chain's CDR3 is CASSLRNTGFYAGELFF. The CDR3 DNA follows: TGTGCCAGCAGCTTGCGAAATACAGGGTTTTACGCCGGGGAGCTGTTTTTT. The variable domain in full, with the rest retrieved from reference TRBV5-5 and TRBJ2-2, is DAGVTQSPTHLIKTRGQQVTLRCSPISGHKSVSWYQQVLGQGPQFIFQYYEKEERGRGNFPDRFSARQFPNYSSELNVNALLLGDSALYLCASSLRNTGFYAGELFFGEGSRLTVL.